These 11 T cell receptor beta chains share one sample of origin, sequenced in a study of cytomegalovirus exposure and HLA in healthy donors (dated by TCRdb to about 2017). Libraries came from the immunoSEQ multiplex PCR assay. A mixture of 60 forward primers for TCR Vbeta segments and 13 reverse primers for TCR Jbeta segments was used in the multiplex PCR. What TCRdb holds here is the immuneACCESS table cut down to in-frame rearrangements. Part of the clones is not present; checked against another copy, under half of the missing clones reflect an unresolved V gene, and the others are unexplained. This sample lists about 150,000 clones; over 60% were detected once. The ten largest clones take up around 3% of the sample. What was sequenced was PBMCs. The origin of the receptors is a male donor in good health and CMV-seronegative.

The genes are TRBV7-9 and TRBJ2-7; 11 bases line up with TRBD2. The CDR3 loop spans 15 amino acids. Germline assignment: CDR1 SEHNR and CDR2 FQNEAQ (reference sequence). Trimming took 5 bases from V and 7 from J; bases not matched to a gene: 10. Written as DNA, the CDR3 is TGTGCCAGCAGCCTCGGGACTAGCGGCTTTCGGGAGCAGTACTTC. Encoded protein: CASSLGTSGFREQYF.

The chain joins TRBV6-1 to TRBJ1-2; D is unclear. V was trimmed by 3 bases and J by 5 bases, leaving 4 bases between them. The CDR3 is 11 residues long. The V gene's germline CDR1 is MNHNS and CDR2 SASEGT. The CDR3 protein is CASSDLYGYTF. The DNA for the CDR3 is TGTGCCAGCAGTGATCTGTATGGCTACACCTTC.

This rearrangement joins TRBV5-4 to TRBJ1-3; 9 bases line up with TRBD1. J was trimmed by 2 bases and V by 4 bases; bases with no gene match: 7. This CDR3 contains 16 residues. The germline gives CDR1 SGHNT, CDR2 YYREEE (reference sequence). The CDR3 spells CASSLTQGAPGNTIYF. Written as DNA, the CDR3 is TGTGCCAGCAGCCTCACACAGGGGGCTCCTGGAAACACCATATATTTT. The full variable domain, with the rest looked up from reference TRBV5-4 and TRBJ1-3, is ETGVTQSPTHLIKTRGQQVTLRCSSQSGHNTVSWYQQALGQGPQFIFQYYREEENGRGNFPPRFSGLQFPNYSSELNVNALELDDSALYLCASSLTQGAPGNTIYFGEGSWLTVV.

The chain uses TRBV18 and TRBJ2-4, with 9 nucleotides matching TRBD1. Per germline, CDR1 KGHSH and CDR2 LQKENI. J lost 0 bases, V lost 8 bases, and 14 bases had no gene match. CDR3 size: 18 residues. The CDR3 DNA sequence: TGTGCCAGCACCCAGGGACAGGGCGCCGTCCTAGCCAAAAACATTCAGTACTTC. Encoded protein: CASTQGQGAVLAKNIQYF.

This chain connects TRBV18 to TRBJ1-1; D not resolved. V dropped 3 bases and J dropped 0 bases, with 8 bases sitting between them. The germline V gene encodes CDR1 KGHSH and CDR2 LQKENI. CDR3 size: 14 residues. The DNA of the CDR3 is TGTGCCAGCTCACCCCTCGAGATGAACACTGAAGCTTTCTTT. Amino acids: CASSPLEMNTEAFF.

The chain has TRBV21-1 and TRBJ1-2; the table's TRBD1 call for D was not verified on the DNA. TRBV21-1 is annotated as a pseudogene. This CDR3 region has 16 residues. CDR3 in amino acids: CASSKGTGRRANGYTF. The CDR3 DNA sequence: TGTGCCAGCAGCAAAGGGACAGGAAGGAGGGCTAATGGCTACACCTTC.

The CDR3 DNA sequence: TGTGCCAGCAGTGCAGGGGGCGCGCCCCAGGAGACCCAGTACTTC. This encodes CASSAGGAPQETQYF. The rearrangement joins TRBV25-1 to TRBJ2-5; 8 nucleotides match TRBD1. V lost 4 bases to trimming and J lost 5 bases; unmatched junction nucleotides: 9. CDR1 MGHDK and CDR2 SYGVNS come from the germline V gene. This CDR3 is 15 amino acids long.

The V and J genes are TRBV27 and TRBJ2-4; 7 nucleotides line up with TRBD2. Unmatched junction bases numbered 11, after V lost 5 bases and J lost 1 base. CDR3 length equals 17 residues. The germline V gene has CDR1 MNHEY and CDR2 SMNVEV (reference sequence). The CDR3 nucleotides are TGTGCCAGCAGTAAGTTCGGGGGGTCAGAGGCCAAAAACATTCAGTACTTC. Translating gives CASSKFGGSEAKNIQYF.

This rearrangement joins TRBV5-1 to TRBJ2-3, with 9 bases identical to TRBD2. The CDR3 consists of 15 residues. J lost 1 base, V lost 3 bases, and 3 bases had no gene match. Germline V gene data show CDR1 as SGHRS and CDR2 as YFSETQ. The chain's CDR3 is CASSSGLAGTDTQYF. CDR3 in DNA: TGCGCCAGCAGCTCGGGACTAGCTGGCACAGATACGCAGTATTTT.

Here the CDR3 DNA reads TGCGCCAGCAGCACCGACAGGGCTATTAATGAAAAACTGTTTTTT. This gives the protein CASSTDRAINEKLFF. The J gene is TRBJ1-4, the V gene TRBV5-1; 7 nucleotides match TRBD1. J gave up 4 bases and V 4 bases, and 7 bases lay outside the gene matches. Germline V gene data show CDR1 as SGHRS and CDR2 as YFSETQ. This CDR3 region has 15 residues.

This chain links TRBV5-6 with TRBJ1-4; a possible D gene is TRBD1 (5 bases). The V and J ends lost 4 bases and 1 base respectively, with 14 bases between them. The CDR3 extends over 16 amino acids. Germline CDR1 and CDR2: SGHDT and YYEEEE. The CDR3 reads CASSQNGGGTNEKLFF. CDR3 in DNA: TGTGCCAGCAGCCAGAACGGGGGAGGAACTAATGAAAAACTGTTTTTT.